These 11 T cell receptor beta chains originate from one sample sequenced in a study of blood T cell repertoires in COVID-19. Clones were read by immunoSEQ multiplex PCR, and TCRdb kept only the in-frame ones, dropping some. Here the sample spans about 260,000 clones, roughly 86% being singletons. The sample was peripheral blood. The source of these receptors is a man aged 40-49 years who had recovered from COVID-19.

The genes are TRBV27 and TRBJ2-1, with D possibly TRBD1 on 6 matching bases. The CDR3 sequence is 13 residues long. Germline CDR1 MNHEY, CDR2 SMNVEV (reference sequence). Trimming pared 6 bases from V and 7 bases from J, leaving 13 bases between. The DNA for the CDR3 is TGTGCCAGCAGGACACAGGGTAGGAATGAGCAGTTCTTC. This translates into CASRTQGRNEQFF.

This chain links TRBV6-2 or TRBV6-3 with TRBJ2-3; perhaps TRBD2 as D (6 bases). The CDR3 runs to 15 residues. The germline CDR1 and CDR2 sequences are MNHEY and SVGEGT. Trimming took 6 bases from V and 0 from J, leaving 13 bases between them. This chain's CDR3 is CASSPGSSSTDTQYF. CDR3 coding DNA: TGTGCCAGCAGCCCCGGGAGTTCTAGCACAGATACGCAGTATTTT.

The chain joins TRBV7-9 to TRBJ2-3; D is possibly TRBD1 (6 bases). V shed 10 bases and J shed 4 bases, with 12 bases lying between them. CDR1 is SEHNR and CDR2 is FQNEAQ in the germline V gene (reference sequence). The CDR3 extends over 12 amino acids. This CDR3 is CANQGISDTQYF. CDR3 bases: TGTGCCAACCAGGGGATTTCAGATACGCAGTATTTT. Variable domain in full (rest from reference TRBV7-9 and TRBJ2-3): DTGVSQNPRHKITKRGQNVTFRCDPISEHNRLYWYRQTLGQGPEFLTYFQNEAQLEKSRLLSDRFSAERPKGSFSTLEIQRTEQGDSAMYLCANQGISDTQYFGPGTRLTVL.

V and J are TRBV13 and TRBJ1-4; D remains ambiguous. Per germline, CDR1 PRHDT and CDR2 FYEKMQ (reference sequence). The CDR3 sequence is 13 residues long. Trimming removed 6 bases at V and 5 bases at J, with 10 bases between. CDR3: CASSLPENEKLFF. Written as DNA, the CDR3 is TGTGCCAGCAGTTTGCCCGAGAATGAAAAACTGTTTTTT.

This chain joins TRBV19 and TRBJ1-4; the D is unclear. The CDR3 sequence is 17 residues long. From germline, CDR1 is LNHDA and CDR2 SQIVND (reference sequence). V gave up 7 bases and J gave up 3 bases, with 21 bases separating them. The CDR3 DNA reads as TGTGCCAGTATGAGCCTCGGAGACCCGGGAGCTAATGAAAAACTGTTTTTT. Amino acids: CASMSLGDPGANEKLFF.

V is TRBV23-1 and J is TRBJ2-7; possible D gene TRBD2, 6 bases. TRBV23-1 is treated as an ORF (open reading frame) with a function not yet certain. The CDR3 extends over 15 amino acids. Trimming left V 0 bases short and J 3 bases short, with 12 bases between. CDR3 sequence reads: CASSQSRGHSYEQYF. The CDR3 region has the DNA TGCGCCAGCAGTCAATCGCGGGGCCATAGCTACGAGCAGTACTTC.

The chain combines TRBV6-5 with TRBJ1-4; 9 bases match TRBD1. V dropped 5 bases and J dropped 5; count of bases not matched to a gene: 6. The CDR3 totals 15 residues. Germline V gene data show CDR1 as MNHEY and CDR2 as SVGAGI. The CDR3 DNA is TGTGCCAGCAGTAGGAGGGACAGGGTAAATGAAAAACTGTTTTTT. It yields the protein CASSRRDRVNEKLFF.

This sequence joins TRBV27 and TRBJ1-2, with D possibly matching TRBD1 (5 bases). V lost 6 bases, J lost 5 bases, and 19 bases lay in between. Germline loops: CDR1 MNHEY, CDR2 SMNVEV (reference sequence). The CDR3 covers 15 residues. CDR3 amino acids: CASSPGGVIVYGYTF. The DNA of the CDR3 is TGTGCCAGCAGCCCCGGGGGTGTAATAGTATATGGCTACACCTTC.

As for this clone: This sample also contains other DNA sequences that code for the same CDR3. The rearrangement joins TRBV7-2 to TRBJ1-2; 8 bases are a match to TRBD1. The CDR3 consists of 14 residues. The V and J ends lost 3 bases and 5 bases, in that order; junction bases with no gene match: 5. Germline lookup yields CDR1 SGHTA and CDR2 FQGNSA. The CDR3 nucleotides read TGTGCCAGCAGCTTGCAAGGACAGGGATATGGCTACACCTTC. Translated, it gives CASSLQGQGYGYTF.

This chain connects TRBV10-3 to TRBJ2-7; tentatively, D is TRBD1 (5 bases). Trimming pared 10 bases from V and 0 bases from J, leaving 16 bases between. CDR1 is ENHRY, CDR2 SYGVKD, per germline. CDR3 length: 14 residues. The CDR3 nucleotides are TGTGCCACCCAAAGACAGTTGAGCTCCTACGAGCAGTACTTC. It translates to CATQRQLSSYEQYF.

V and J are TRBV6-5 and TRBJ1-6; possibly TRBD1 for D (5 bases). Germline V gene lookup returns CDR1 MNHEY and CDR2 SVGAGI. The CDR3 totals 15 residues. Trimming removed 7 bases from V and 10 bases from J, with 20 bases in between. The chain's CDR3 is CASTPRAGHGSPLHF. CDR3 nucleotide sequence: TGTGCCAGCACCCCCCGGGCAGGGCATGGATCACCCCTCCACTTT.